This T cell receptor beta chain comes out of a study of post-analysis software for immune sequencing data. Whole-study context: The courses of disease that were included comprised relapsing-remitting, secondary progressive and progressive-relapsing multiple sclerosis.

The authors incorporated unique molecular identifiers into the TCR beta cDNA libraries. The source material, about 0.9 to 11 million T cells, gave rise to 400,000 to 550,000 cDNA molecules. One entry per CDR3 protein results from TCRdb running MiXCR on the PCR reads. This sample yields 750,000 to 950,000 distinct CDR3 sequences, of which roughly 46% are seen a single time; 4.9% belongs to the top ten. General study results and limits: Four or five TRBV segments occurring more often in patients than controls included TRBV5-6, TRBV5-1 and TRBV20-1. Comparison with controls showed significantly lower normalized Chao1 diversity in multiple sclerosis patients. By F measure, samples from a shared preparation batch strongly co-clustered.

This clonotype was recorded once. Its antigen is unknown. This CDR3 has 12 residues. The V end was cut by 1 base, the J end by 6 bases, with 6 bases between. The germline CDR1 and CDR2 sequences are MNHNS and SASEGT. This chain uses TRBV6-1 with TRBJ1-2; D unresolved. The TCR sequence derives from a girl between 10 and 17 years old with multiple sclerosis. What was sequenced was blood. The CDR3 DNA follows: TGTGCCAGCAGTGAAGGGTCTGATGGCTACACCTTC. Encoded protein: CASSEGSDGYTF.